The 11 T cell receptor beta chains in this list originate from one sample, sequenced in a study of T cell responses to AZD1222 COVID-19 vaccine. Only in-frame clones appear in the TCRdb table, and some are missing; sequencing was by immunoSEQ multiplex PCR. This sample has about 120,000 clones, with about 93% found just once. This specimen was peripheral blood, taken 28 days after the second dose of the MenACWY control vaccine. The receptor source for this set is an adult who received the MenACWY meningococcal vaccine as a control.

CDR3 DNA sequence: TGTGCCAGTAGGGGACAGGGAGGTTCCTACAATGAGCAGTTCTTC. Translating gives CASRGQGGSYNEQFF. V usage is TRBV19 and J usage is TRBJ2-1; 9 bases match TRBD1. CDR1 and CDR2 from the germline V gene are LNHDA and SQIVND (reference sequence). The CDR3 contains 15 residues. The junction had 4 bases not matched to a gene; V was cut back by 6 bases and J by 1 base. The whole variable domain, filled in from reference TRBV19 and TRBJ2-1, reads DGGITQSPKYLFRKEGQNVTLSCEQNLNHDAMYWYRQDPGQGLRLIYYSQIVNDFQKGDIAEGYSVSREKKESFPLTVTSAQKNPTAFYLCASRGQGGSYNEQFFGPGTRLTVL.

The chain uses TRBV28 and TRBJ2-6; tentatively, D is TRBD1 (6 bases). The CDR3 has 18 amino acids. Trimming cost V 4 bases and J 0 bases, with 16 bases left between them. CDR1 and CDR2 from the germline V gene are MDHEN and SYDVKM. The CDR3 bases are TGTGCCAGCAGTTCACCAACAACAGGGAACTCTGGGGCCAACGTCCTGACTTTC. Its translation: CASSSPTTGNSGANVLTF.

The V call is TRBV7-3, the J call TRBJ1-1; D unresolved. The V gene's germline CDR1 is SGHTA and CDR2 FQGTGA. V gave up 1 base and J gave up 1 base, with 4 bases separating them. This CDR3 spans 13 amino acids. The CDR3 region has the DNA TGTGCCAGCAGCTTAAGTCAGAACACTGAAGCTTTCTTT. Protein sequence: CASSLSQNTEAFF.

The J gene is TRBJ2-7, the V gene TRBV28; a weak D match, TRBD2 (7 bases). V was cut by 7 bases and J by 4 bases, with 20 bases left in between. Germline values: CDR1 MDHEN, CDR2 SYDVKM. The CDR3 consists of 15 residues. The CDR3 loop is CASTPPTGRGYEQYF. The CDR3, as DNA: TGTGCCAGCACCCCTCCCACAGGGAGGGGATACGAGCAGTACTTC.

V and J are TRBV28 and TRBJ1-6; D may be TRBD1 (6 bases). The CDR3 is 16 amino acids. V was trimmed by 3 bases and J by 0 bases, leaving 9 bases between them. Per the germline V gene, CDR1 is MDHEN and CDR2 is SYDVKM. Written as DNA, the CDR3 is TGTGCCAGCAGTTTCGGGGGCGTCTCCTATAATTCACCCCTCCACTTT. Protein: CASSFGGVSYNSPLHF.

The CDR3 nucleotides are TGCGCCAGCAGCCAAGGGGACAACGTACGGGTAAATGAAAAACTGTTTTTT. This sequence encodes CASSQGDNVRVNEKLFF. The rearrangement links TRBV4-3 to TRBJ1-4; the D gene is possibly TRBD1 (6 bases). Germline V CDR1 and CDR2: LGHNA, YSLEER. The CDR3 runs 17 residues. Trimming removed 1 base at V and 5 bases at J, with 17 bases between.

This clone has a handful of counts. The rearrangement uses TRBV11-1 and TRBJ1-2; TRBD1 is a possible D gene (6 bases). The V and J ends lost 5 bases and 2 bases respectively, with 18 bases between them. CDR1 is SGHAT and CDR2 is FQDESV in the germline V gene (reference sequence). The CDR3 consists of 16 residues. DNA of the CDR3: TGTGCCAGCAGCACAACCGGGACGGGGGCCAACTATGGCTACACCTTC. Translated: CASSTTGTGANYGYTF.

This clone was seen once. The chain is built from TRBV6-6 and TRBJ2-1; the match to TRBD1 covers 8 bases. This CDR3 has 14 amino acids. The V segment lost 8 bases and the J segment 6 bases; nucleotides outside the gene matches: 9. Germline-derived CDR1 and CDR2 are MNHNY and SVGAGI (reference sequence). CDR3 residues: CASRGDRNFNEQFF. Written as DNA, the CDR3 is TGTGCCAGCCGCGGGGACAGGAACTTCAATGAGCAGTTCTTC.

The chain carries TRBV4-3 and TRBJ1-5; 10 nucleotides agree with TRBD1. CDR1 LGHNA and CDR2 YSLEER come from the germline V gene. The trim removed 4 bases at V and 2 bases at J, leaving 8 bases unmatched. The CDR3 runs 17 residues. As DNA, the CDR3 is TGCGCCAGCAGCCCCGGACAGGGGGGGGTGGGCAATCAGCCCCAGCATTTT. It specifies CASSPGQGGVGNQPQHF.

This CDR3 is CASSPGWGSPLHF. The CDR3 DNA is TGTGCCAGCAGTCCTGGTTGGGGTTCACCCCTCCACTTT. This chain connects TRBV12-3 or TRBV12-4 to TRBJ1-6, with D unresolved. The CDR3 is 13 amino acids. V lost 5 bases and J 9 bases, leaving 11 bases between the germline ends.

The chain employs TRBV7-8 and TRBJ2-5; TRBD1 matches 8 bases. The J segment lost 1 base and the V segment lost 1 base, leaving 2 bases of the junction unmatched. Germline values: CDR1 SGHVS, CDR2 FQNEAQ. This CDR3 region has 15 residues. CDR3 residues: CASSLVRGPQETQYF. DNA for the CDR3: TGTGCCAGCAGCTTAGTCAGGGGGCCCCAAGAGACCCAGTACTTC.